This record concerns one T cell receptor beta chain sequence. Per germline, CDR1 ENHRY and CDR2 SYGVKD. The J segment lost 6 bases and the V segment lost 4 bases, leaving 5 bases of the junction unmatched. The CDR3 totals 15 residues. This specimen comes from a study of blood T cells in healthy people across ages. The use of a sample-barcoded 5' primer and a J-beta primer mix characterized a second PCR of about 7 to 12 cycles. Each CDR3 protein is one row after TCRdb ran MiXCR on the 5' RACE reads. The sample holds around 690,000 distinct CDR3 sequences, around three fifths seen once. This TCR was recovered from a man aged 60 to 75 in good health. The chain combines TRBV10-3 with TRBJ2-3; 12 nucleotides match TRBD2. The sample consisted of blood. CDR3 amino acids: CAISAGTSGLDTQYF. CDR3 in DNA: TGTGCCATCAGTGCGGGGACTAGCGGGCTCGATACGCAGTATTTT.